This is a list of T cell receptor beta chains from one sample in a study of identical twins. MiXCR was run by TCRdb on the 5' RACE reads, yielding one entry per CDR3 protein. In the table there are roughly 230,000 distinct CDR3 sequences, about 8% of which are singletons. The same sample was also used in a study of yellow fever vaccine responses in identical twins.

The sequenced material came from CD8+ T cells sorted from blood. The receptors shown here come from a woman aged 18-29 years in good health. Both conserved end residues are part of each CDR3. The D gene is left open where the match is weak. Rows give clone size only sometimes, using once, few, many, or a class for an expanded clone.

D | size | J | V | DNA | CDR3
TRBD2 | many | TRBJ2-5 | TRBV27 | TGTGCCAGCACCCCCCTTGGGCTAGCGGGAGAAGAGACCCAGTACTTC | CASTPLGLAGEETQYF
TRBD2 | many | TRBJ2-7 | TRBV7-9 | TGTGCCAGCAGCAATAACCTAGCGGGGGGCTTCTACGAGCAGTACTTC | CASSNNLAGGFYEQYF
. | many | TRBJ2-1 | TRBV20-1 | TGCAGTGCTACGAGAAGCAGCTCCTACAATGAGCAGTTCTTC | CSATRSSSYNEQFF
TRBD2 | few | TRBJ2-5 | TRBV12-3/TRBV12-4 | TGTGCCAGCAGTTTAGCCGGAGGACAGGGATGGACTAGCGGGAGCCAAGAGACCCAGTACTTC | CASSLAGGQGWTSGSQETQYF
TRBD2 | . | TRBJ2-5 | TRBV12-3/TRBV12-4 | TGTGCCAGCAGTGATGCCTGGGGGGGAGAGACCCAGTACTTC | CASSDAWGGETQYF
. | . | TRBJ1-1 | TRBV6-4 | TGTGCCAGCAGTGTTCGGCAGGGGAGCTTTGAAGCTTTCTTT | CASSVRQGSFEAFF
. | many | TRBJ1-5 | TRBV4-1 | TGCGCCAGCAGCCAATTGGTGAGTCAGCCCCAGCATTTT | CASSQLVSQPQHF
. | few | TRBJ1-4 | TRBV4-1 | TGCGCCAGCAGCCAAGGGACAGCGGCTAATGAAAAACTGTTTTTT | CASSQGTAANEKLFF
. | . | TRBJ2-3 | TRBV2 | TGTGCCAGCAGCGAACCGAACAGGGCAGATACGCAGTATTTT | CASSEPNRADTQYF
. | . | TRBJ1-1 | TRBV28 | TGTGCCCTCAAGGGGGAGAACACTGAAGCTTTCTTT | CALKGENTEAFF
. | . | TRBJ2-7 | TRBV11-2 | TGTGCCAGCAGCTTAGATATATCGGAGCAGTACTTC | CASSLDISEQYF
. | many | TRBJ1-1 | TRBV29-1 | TGCAGCGTTGATTTATCGGACACTGAAGCTTTCTTT | CSVDLSDTEAFF
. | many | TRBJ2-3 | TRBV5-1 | TGCGCCAGCAGCTCCGTCACGGGCAGAGACACAGATACGCAGTATTTT | CASSSVTGRDTDTQYF
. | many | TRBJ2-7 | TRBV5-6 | TGTGCCAGCAGCTTGGGAGGGAACTACGAGCAGTACTTC | CASSLGGNYEQYF
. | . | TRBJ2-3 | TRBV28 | TGTGCCAGTCGGAAGTACCTTAGCACAGATACGCAGTATTTT | CASRKYLSTDTQYF
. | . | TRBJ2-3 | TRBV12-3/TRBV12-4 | TGTACCTTCAGTTTAGGCACCTTGCAGAAAAATAGCACAGATACGCAGTATTTT | CTFSLGTLQKNSTDTQYF
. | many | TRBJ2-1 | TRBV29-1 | TGCAGCGTTACCTGGGGAGGGGGGTACAATGAGCAGTTCTTC | CSVTWGGGYNEQFF
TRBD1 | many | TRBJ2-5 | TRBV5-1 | TGCGCCAGCAGCGAGATCGACAGGGCAGAGACCCAGTACTTC | CASSEIDRAETQYF
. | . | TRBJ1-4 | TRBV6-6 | TGTGCCAGCAGCCGGGTAATGAACGAAAAACTGTTTTTT | CASSRVMNEKLFF
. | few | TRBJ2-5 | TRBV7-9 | TGTGCCAGCAGCCAACGGGGGGCAGGGGAAGAGACCCAGTACTTC | CASSQRGAGEETQYF
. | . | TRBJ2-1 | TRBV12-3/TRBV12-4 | TGTGCCAGCAGTACCCCCCGGGCTGAGCAGTTCTTC | CASSTPRAEQFF
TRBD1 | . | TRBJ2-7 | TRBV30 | TGTGCCTGGAGCCTGACAGGGGGCCCCTACGAGCAGTACTTC | CAWSLTGGPYEQYF
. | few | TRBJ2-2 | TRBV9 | TGTGCCAGCAGTACCACCGGGGAGCTGTTTTTT | CASSTTGELFF
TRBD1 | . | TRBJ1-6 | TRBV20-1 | TGCAGTGCTAGAGATACGGCGGGACAGGGGACCTATAATTCACCCCTCCACTTT | CSARDTAGQGTYNSPLHF
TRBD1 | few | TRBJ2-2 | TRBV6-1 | TGTGCCAGCAGCCCGGGACAGGGGGTGGACACCGGGGAGCTGTTTTTT | CASSPGQGVDTGELFF
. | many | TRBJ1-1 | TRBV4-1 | TGCGCCAGCAGCCAAGAACAGGCGTTTGGTGAAGCTTTCTTT | CASSQEQAFGEAFF
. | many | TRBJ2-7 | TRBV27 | TGTGCCAGCAGTTTGGGGCCAGGGAGCTCCTACGAGCAGTACTTC | CASSLGPGSSYEQYF
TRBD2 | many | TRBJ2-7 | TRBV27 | TGTGCCAGCAGACAACTAGCGGGAGGGCCATTCGAGCAGTACTTC | CASRQLAGGPFEQYF
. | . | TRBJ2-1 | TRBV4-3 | TGCGCCAGCAGCCAAGATCGGGAGCCCTACAATGAGCAGTTCTTC | CASSQDREPYNEQFF
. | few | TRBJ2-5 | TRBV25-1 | TGTGCCAGCAGTGAATATAGGGTCCAAGAAACCCAGTACTTC | CASSEYRVQETQYF
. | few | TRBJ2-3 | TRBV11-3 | TGTGCCAGCAGCTCTCGAGGACTGCCGGATACGCAGTATTTT | CASSSRGLPDTQYF
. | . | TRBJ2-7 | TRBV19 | TGTGCCAGTAGTAGAACCGGCACTTCCTACGAGCAGTACTTC | CASSRTGTSYEQYF
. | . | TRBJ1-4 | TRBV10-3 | TGTGCCATCAGCGATCACAGGAGTAATGAAAAACTGTTTTTT | CAISDHRSNEKLFF
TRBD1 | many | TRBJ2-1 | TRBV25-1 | TGTGCCAGCAGTGACCTCCCTAACTCGACAGGGAACAATGAGCAGTTCTTC | CASSDLPNSTGNNEQFF
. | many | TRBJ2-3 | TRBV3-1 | TGTGCCAGCAGCCAACGGGGCACAGATACGCAGTATTTT | CASSQRGTDTQYF
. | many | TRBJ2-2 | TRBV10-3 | TGTGCCATCAGTGAGCCGACAAGAGGGAACACCGGGGAGCTGTTTTTT | CAISEPTRGNTGELFF
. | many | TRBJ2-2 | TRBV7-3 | TGTGCCAGCAGCCCTATCGGGGTAGAGACCGGGGAGCTGTTTTTT | CASSPIGVETGELFF
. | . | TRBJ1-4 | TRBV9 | TGTGCCAGCAGCGTAGGGCCCACGACGGGATTTAATGAAAAACTGTTTTTT | CASSVGPTTGFNEKLFF
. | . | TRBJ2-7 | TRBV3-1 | TGTGCCAGCAGTGGTTTTACCTACGAGCAGTACTTC | CASSGFTYEQYF
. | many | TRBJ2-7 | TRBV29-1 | TGCAGCGTTGAAGGGTCCCTCTCCTACGAGCAGTACTTC | CSVEGSLSYEQYF
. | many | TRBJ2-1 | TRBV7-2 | TGTGCCAGCAGCTTGGGGCAGACCTGGGAGCAGTTCTTC | CASSLGQTWEQFF
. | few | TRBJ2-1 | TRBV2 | TGTGCCAGCTATGGCAGCGGCAATGAGCAGTTCTTC | CASYGSGNEQFF
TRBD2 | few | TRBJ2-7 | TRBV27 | TGTGCCAGCAGTCCACGGGGGGTCGCGGGGGAGCAGTACTTC | CASSPRGVAGEQYF
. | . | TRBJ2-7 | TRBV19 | TGTGCCAGTAGTACTGAATACGAGCAGTACTTC | CASSTEYEQYF
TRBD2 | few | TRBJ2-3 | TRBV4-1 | TGCGCCAGCAGCCAAGCCCCCGGACTAGCGGGGATCACAGATACGCAGTATTTT | CASSQAPGLAGITDTQYF
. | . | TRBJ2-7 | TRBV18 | TGTGCCAGCTCACCGAGCCCGGGTCCGAGAAGCGAGCAGTACTTC | CASSPSPGPRSEQYF
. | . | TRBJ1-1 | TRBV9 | TGTGCCAGCAGCGCCGGAGGGGGGGGCACTGAAGCTTTCTTT | CASSAGGGGTEAFF
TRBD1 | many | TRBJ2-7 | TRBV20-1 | TGCAGTGCTAGGATCCGACAGGGTACCTACGAGCAGTACTTC | CSARIRQGTYEQYF
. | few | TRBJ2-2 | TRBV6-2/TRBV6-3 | TGTGCCAGCAGTTACTTGGGGGTCGACACCGGGGAGCTGTTTTTT | CASSYLGVDTGELFF
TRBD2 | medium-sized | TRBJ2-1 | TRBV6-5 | TGTGCCAGCAGTTCCCTCTCCCGGGGAGGGCCCCGAGATGAGCAGTTCTTC | CASSSLSRGGPRDEQFF
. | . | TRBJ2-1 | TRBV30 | TGTGCCTGGGAACTAGCTGTTACCTACAATGAGCAGTTCTTC | CAWELAVTYNEQFF
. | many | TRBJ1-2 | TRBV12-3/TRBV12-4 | TGTGCCAGCAGTTTAAGGGGTAATGGCTACACCTTC | CASSLRGNGYTF